This record concerns one T cell receptor beta chain sequence. Its antigen is not identified. The record originates from a study of regulatory T cells in long-lasting Graves disease. Study context: Positive TSH receptor antibodies alongside over 5 years of antithyroid drugs were what marked Graves' disease as persistent. General study points: Persistent patients had a count of shared public clonotypes (roughly 2,500) that exceeded that of new patients (about 970). Persistent disease preferred TRBV28, TRBJ1-2 and TRBJ2-5; new disease, TRBV20-1 and TRBJ2-1.

TCR beta libraries were built with iRepertoire HTBI primers and Arm-PCR of CDR3 regions. In TCRdb, the multiplex PCR reads were re-called with MiXCR into one record per CDR3 protein. This table has approximately 500,000 distinct CDR3 sequences, around a fifth appearing once. Time point denoted: persistent/refractory GD, antithyroid drugs over 5 years with positive TRAb. Extracted PBMC RNA gave rise to the TCR library. Graves' disease diagnoses used American Thyroid Association guidelines. The CDR3 is 13 amino acids. Germline lookup yields CDR1 MNHNS and CDR2 SASEGT. V was pared by 7 bases and J by 5 bases, with 15 bases between.

The source was peripheral blood mononuclear cells (PBMCs), collected when the disease was refractory, from a patient treated with antithyroid drugs. This clonotype was sampled from a female donor with Graves disease. The chain uses TRBV6-1 and TRBJ2-7, with D possibly being TRBD1 (5 bases). For the CDR3, the DNA is TGTGCCAGCACCGACCTCCAGGGCGACGAGCAGTACTTC. The encoded protein is CASTDLQGDEQYF.